This TCR beta chain derives from a study of T-cell reconstitution after alpha-beta-depleted transplantation in children. The CDR3 runs to 16 residues. V dropped 6 bases and J dropped 0; count of bases not matched to a gene: 6. Germline-derived CDR1 and CDR2 are LGHNA and YNFKEQ. The authors prepared the TCRbeta library with unique molecular identifiers. TCRdb recomputed calls from the PCR reads with MiXCR, one row per CDR3 protein. The repertoire holds fewer than 250,000 distinct CDR3 sequences, with just under 8.5% as singletons. The receptor was derived from a male patient younger than 18 who had a stem cell transplant for acute lymphoblastic leukemia, so the T cells may come from the graft donor. Sequences were derived from PBMCs, mostly from graft donor cells, sampled 180 days after TCRalphabeta/CD19-depleted stem cell transplant. The chain is built from TRBV4-2 and TRBJ1-3, with 9 bases that match TRBD1. In DNA form, the CDR3 reads TGTGCCAGCAGTACCGGACAGGGGACCTCTGGAAACACCATATATTTT. Its protein is CASSTGQGTSGNTIYF.